The 15 T cell receptor beta chains given below trace back to one sample, sequenced in a study of OX40 agonist ivuxolimab in advanced cancers. Assay used: immunoSEQ multiplex PCR; TCRdb lists only in-frame clones, some missing. This sample has about 95,000 clones, with about 88% found just once. The sample in question was CD4+ or CD8+ T cells sorted from blood, obtained in a trial of the OX40 agonist ivuxolimab. These receptors came from an adult with an advanced solid tumor such as melanoma, head and neck, liver or kidney cancer.

The V call is TRBV4-3, the J call TRBJ1-2; 7 nucleotides match TRBD1. This CDR3 is built from 14 residues. Looked up from germline, CDR1 is LGHNA and CDR2 is YSLEER. J gave up 7 bases and V 0 bases, and 5 bases lay outside the gene matches. DNA for the CDR3: TGCGCCAGCAGCCAAGAAGGGACAGTAGTTGGCTACACCTTC. Translated: CASSQEGTVVGYTF.

The chain employs TRBV30 and TRBJ2-2; D is undetermined. V lost 2 bases to trimming and J lost 2 bases, with 15 bases between them. The CDR3 length is 16 residues. The germline V gene encodes CDR1 GTSNPN and CDR2 SVGIG (reference sequence). The CDR3 DNA reads TGTGCCTGGAGTCAAATTAACATGGTAAACACCGGGGAGCTGTTTTTT. Its translation: CAWSQINMVNTGELFF.

Only one count was recorded for this clone. The chain is built from TRBV4-2 and TRBJ1-6; D may be TRBD1 (6 bases). The CDR3 covers 17 residues. Germline CDR1 and CDR2: LGHNA and YNFKEQ. Trimming cost V 0 bases and J 7 bases, with 16 bases left between them. The chain's CDR3 is CASSQDLGAVRNSPLHF. The CDR3 DNA is TGTGCCAGCAGCCAAGATTTGGGGGCCGTTAGGAATTCACCCCTCCACTTT.

Regarding this clone: An end of the junction does not agree with germline; a read error may underlie this. The chain combines TRBV4-2 with TRBJ2-7, with D possibly matching TRBD2 (7 bases). The germline CDR1 and CDR2 sequences are LGHNA and YNFKEQ. CDR3 length: 14 amino acids. The CDR3 loop reads CASSQGGAQYEQYF. The DNA for the CDR3 is TGTGCCAGCAGTCAAGGGGGGGCTCAGTACGAGCAGTACTTC.

This rearrangement joins TRBV5-6 to TRBJ2-5, with D perhaps assigned TRBD1 or TRBD2 (5 bases each). This CDR3 region has 14 residues. Trimming took off 2 bases at V and 0 bases at J, with 8 bases between the two ends. The germline CDR1 and CDR2 sequences are SGHDT and YYEEEE. DNA for the CDR3: TGTGCCAGCAGCTTCCGGGGCTACCAAGAGACCCAGTACTTC. Translation gives CASSFRGYQETQYF.

The V call is TRBV5-4, the J call TRBJ1-1, with D possibly being TRBD1 (5 bases). The CDR3 has 13 residues. Trimming cost V 5 bases and J 3 bases, with 11 bases left between them. The germline gives CDR1 SGHNT, CDR2 YYREEE (reference sequence). The CDR3 DNA sequence: TGTGCCAGCAGTTACAGGCGGGACACTGAAGCTTTCTTT. Protein sequence: CASSYRRDTEAFF.

The rearrangement links TRBV5-1 to TRBJ2-3; 10 nucleotides match TRBD2. Germline CDR1 and CDR2: SGHRS and YFSETQ. CDR3 size: 14 residues. J was trimmed by 6 bases and V by 7 bases; bases with no gene match: 8. The CDR3 coding sequence is TGCGCCAGCCGGCTAGCGGGAGAATCCGATACGCAGTATTTT. Its protein is CASRLAGESDTQYF.

The rearrangement uses TRBV5-1 and TRBJ2-2; D uncertain. The germline V and J ends were trimmed by 0 bases and 2 bases, with 11 bases remaining between them. The germline CDR1 and CDR2 sequences are SGHRS and YFSETQ. CDR3 length: 16 amino acids. CDR3 loop: CASSLDLGINTGELFF. The CDR3 DNA follows: TGCGCCAGCAGCTTGGATTTGGGCATAAACACCGGGGAGCTGTTTTTT.

The CDR3 is CASSIVHSGQGDYGYTF. CDR3 nucleotides: TGTGCCAGTAGTATTGTTCATTCGGGACAGGGCGACTATGGCTACACCTTC. The chain carries TRBV19 and TRBJ1-2; 9 bases match TRBD1. The V and J ends lost 3 bases and 3 bases, in that order; junction bases with no gene match: 11. The CDR3 loop spans 17 amino acids. Germline V gene sequence: CDR1 LNHDA, CDR2 SQIVND (reference sequence). The full variable domain, completed using reference TRBV19 and TRBJ1-2, is DGGITQSPKYLFRKEGQNVTLSCEQNLNHDAMYWYRQDPGQGLRLIYYSQIVNDFQKGDIAEGYSVSREKKESFPLTVTSAQKNPTAFYLCASSIVHSGQGDYGYTFGSGTRLTVV.

The rearrangement links TRBV6-5 to TRBJ1-2, with 8 nucleotides matching TRBD1. This CDR3 region has 14 residues. V trimming: 5 bases; J trimming: 7 bases; junction bases outside the gene matches: 9. Germline CDR1 MNHEY, CDR2 SVGAGI. This chain's CDR3 is CASSQDRGIGGYTF. The DNA of the CDR3 is TGTGCCAGCAGTCAAGACAGGGGAATAGGTGGCTACACCTTC.

This chain connects TRBV19 to TRBJ2-7; D gene ambiguous. V dropped 4 bases and J dropped 3 bases, with 13 bases sitting between them. This CDR3 is built from 14 residues. Germline values: CDR1 LNHDA, CDR2 SQIVND (reference sequence). The CDR3 protein is CASSRNLDGYEQYF. CDR3 DNA: TGTGCCAGTAGTAGAAACTTGGATGGCTACGAGCAGTACTTC.

This chain joins TRBV5-8 and TRBJ1-4; a possible D gene is TRBD1 (6 bases). Germline loops: CDR1 SGHTS, CDR2 YDEGEE. CDR3 size: 15 residues. With 5 bases removed from V and 8 bases from J, the gap between germline ends came to 19 bases. The CDR3 sequence is CASREGSGAREKLFF. CDR3 coding DNA: TGTGCCAGCAGGGAGGGGTCGGGGGCAAGAGAAAAACTGTTTTTT. Filled out from reference TRBV5-8 and TRBJ1-4, the complete variable domain reads EAGVTQSPTHLIKTRGQQATLRCSPISGHTSVYWYQQALGLGLQFLLWYDEGEERNRGNFPPRFSGRQFPNYSSELNVNALELEDSALYLCASREGSGAREKLFFGSGTQLSVL.

This chain connects TRBV7-2 to TRBJ2-7; D might be TRBD1 (5 bases). Trimming removed 1 base from V and 5 bases from J, with 9 bases in between. CDR3 length equals 13 residues. Per the germline V gene, CDR1 is SGHTA and CDR2 is FQGNSA. CDR3 in DNA: TGTGCCAGCAGCTTAGAGATCAGGGACGAGCAGTACTTC. Its translation: CASSLEIRDEQYF.

The V and J genes are TRBV5-4 and TRBJ2-5, with TRBD2 identical over 10 bases. The germline gives CDR1 SGHNT, CDR2 YYREEE (reference sequence). J was trimmed by 11 bases and V by 3 bases; bases with no gene match: 4. This CDR3 spans 12 amino acids. CDR3 DNA sequence: TGTGCCAGCAGCTCCCTAGCGGGAGAGCAGTACTTC. It yields the protein CASSSLAGEQYF.

This clone was detected only a few times. The chain has TRBV5-1 and TRBJ2-2; D may match TRBD1 or TRBD2 (5 bases each). Trimming took off 4 bases at V and 8 bases at J, with 24 bases between the two ends. The CDR3 runs to 17 residues. The germline gives CDR1 SGHRS, CDR2 YFSETQ. The CDR3 region is CASSLPPGPRGTGELFF. CDR3 DNA: TGCGCCAGCAGCCTACCCCCGGGCCCCCGGGGCACTGGGGAGCTGTTTTTT.